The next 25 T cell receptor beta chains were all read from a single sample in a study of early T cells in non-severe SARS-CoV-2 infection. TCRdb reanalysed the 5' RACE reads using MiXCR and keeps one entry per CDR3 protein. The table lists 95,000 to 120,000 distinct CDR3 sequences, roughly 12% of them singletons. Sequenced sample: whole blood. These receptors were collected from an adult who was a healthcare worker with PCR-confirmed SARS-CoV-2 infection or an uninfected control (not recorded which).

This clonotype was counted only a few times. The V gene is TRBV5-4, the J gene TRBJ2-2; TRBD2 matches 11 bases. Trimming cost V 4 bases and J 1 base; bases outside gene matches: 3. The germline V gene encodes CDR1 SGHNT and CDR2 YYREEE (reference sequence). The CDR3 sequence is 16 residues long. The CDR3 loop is CASSLGLAENTGELFF. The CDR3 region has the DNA TGTGCCAGCAGCCTGGGACTAGCGGAGAACACCGGGGAGCTGTTTTTT.

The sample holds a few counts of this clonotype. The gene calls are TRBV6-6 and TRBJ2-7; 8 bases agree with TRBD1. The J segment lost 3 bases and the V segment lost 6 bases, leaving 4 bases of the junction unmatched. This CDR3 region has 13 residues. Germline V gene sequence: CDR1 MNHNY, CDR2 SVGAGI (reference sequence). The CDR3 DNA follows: TGTGCCAGCAGGACCGGGACAGGCTACGAGCAGTACTTC. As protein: CASRTGTGYEQYF.

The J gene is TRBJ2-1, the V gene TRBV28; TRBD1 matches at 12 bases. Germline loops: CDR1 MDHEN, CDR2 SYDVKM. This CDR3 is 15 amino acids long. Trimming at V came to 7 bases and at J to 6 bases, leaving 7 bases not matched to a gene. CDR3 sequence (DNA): TGTGCCAGCAAGACCGGGACAGGGGGCTTCAATGAGCAGTTCTTC. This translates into CASKTGTGGFNEQFF.

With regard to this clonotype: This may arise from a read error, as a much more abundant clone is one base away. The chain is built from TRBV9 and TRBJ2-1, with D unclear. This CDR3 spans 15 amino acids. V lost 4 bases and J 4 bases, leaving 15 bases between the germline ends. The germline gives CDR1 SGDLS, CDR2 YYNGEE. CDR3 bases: TGTGCCAGCAGCCTAGGTGGCTGGCAGTACAATGAGCAGTTCTTC. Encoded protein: CASSLGGWQYNEQFF.

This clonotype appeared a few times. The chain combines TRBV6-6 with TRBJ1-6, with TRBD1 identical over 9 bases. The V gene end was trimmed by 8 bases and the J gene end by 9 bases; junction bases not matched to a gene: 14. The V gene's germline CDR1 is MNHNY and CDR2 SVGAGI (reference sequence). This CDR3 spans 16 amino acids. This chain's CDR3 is CASLGTSDRGSSPLHF. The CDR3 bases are TGTGCCAGCTTGGGGACGTCGGACAGGGGATCTTCACCCCTCCACTTT.

The CDR3 sequence is CSVELATDTQYF. CDR3 DNA: TGCAGCGTTGAACTAGCGACAGATACGCAGTATTTT. The chain carries TRBV29-1 and TRBJ2-3, with D possibly being TRBD2 (6 bases). Germline V gene sequence: CDR1 SQVTM, CDR2 ANQGSEA. The CDR3 sequence is 12 residues long. V lost 2 bases and J 3 bases, leaving 6 bases between the germline ends.

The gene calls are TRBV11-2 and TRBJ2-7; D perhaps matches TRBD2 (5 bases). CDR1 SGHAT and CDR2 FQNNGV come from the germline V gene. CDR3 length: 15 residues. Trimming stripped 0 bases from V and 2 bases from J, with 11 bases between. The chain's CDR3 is CASSLDLVGAYEQYF. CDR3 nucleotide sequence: TGTGCCAGCAGCTTAGATTTGGTGGGAGCCTACGAGCAGTACTTC. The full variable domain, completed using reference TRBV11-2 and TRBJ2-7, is EAGVAQSPRYKIIEKRQSVAFWCNPISGHATLYWYQQILGQGPKLLIQFQNNGVVDDSQLPKDRFSAERLKGVDSTLKIQPAKLEDSAVYLCASSLDLVGAYEQYFGPGTRLTVT.

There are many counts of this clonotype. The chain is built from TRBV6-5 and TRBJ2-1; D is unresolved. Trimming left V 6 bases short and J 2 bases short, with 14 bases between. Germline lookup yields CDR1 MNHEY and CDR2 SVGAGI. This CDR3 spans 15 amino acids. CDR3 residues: CASSPQQATYNEQFF. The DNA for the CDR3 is TGTGCCAGCAGCCCCCAACAAGCAACCTACAATGAGCAGTTCTTC.

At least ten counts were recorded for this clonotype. The CDR3 coding sequence is TGTGCCAGCACCGCCGACAGGGCCTACGAGCAGTACTTC. This encodes CASTADRAYEQYF. The J gene is TRBJ2-7, the V gene TRBV2; 7 nucleotides match TRBD1. V shed 7 bases and J 2 bases; nucleotides not matched to a gene: 5. The length of the CDR3 is 13 residues. The germline V gene encodes CDR1 SNHLY and CDR2 FYNNEI.

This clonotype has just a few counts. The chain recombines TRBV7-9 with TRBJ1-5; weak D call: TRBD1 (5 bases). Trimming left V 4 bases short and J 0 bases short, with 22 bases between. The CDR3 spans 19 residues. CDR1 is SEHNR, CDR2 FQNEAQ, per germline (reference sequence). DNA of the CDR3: TGTGCCAGCAGCTCCGCGGTTGCAGGGATAAGTAATAGCAATCAGCCCCAGCATTTT. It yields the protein CASSSAVAGISNSNQPQHF.

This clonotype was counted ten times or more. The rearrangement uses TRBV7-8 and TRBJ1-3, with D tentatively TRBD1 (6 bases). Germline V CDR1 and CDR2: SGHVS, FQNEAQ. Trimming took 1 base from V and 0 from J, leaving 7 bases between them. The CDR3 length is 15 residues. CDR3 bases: TGTGCCAGCAGCTTAGGGGGGCCCTCTGGAAACACCATATATTTT. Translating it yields CASSLGGPSGNTIYF.

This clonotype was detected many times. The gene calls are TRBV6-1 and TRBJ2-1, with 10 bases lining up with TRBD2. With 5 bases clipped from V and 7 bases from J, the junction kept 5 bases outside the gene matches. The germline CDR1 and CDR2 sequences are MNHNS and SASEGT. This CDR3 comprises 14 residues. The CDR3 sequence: CASSRRTSGNEQFF. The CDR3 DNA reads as TGTGCCAGCAGTCGAAGGACTAGCGGAAATGAGCAGTTCTTC.

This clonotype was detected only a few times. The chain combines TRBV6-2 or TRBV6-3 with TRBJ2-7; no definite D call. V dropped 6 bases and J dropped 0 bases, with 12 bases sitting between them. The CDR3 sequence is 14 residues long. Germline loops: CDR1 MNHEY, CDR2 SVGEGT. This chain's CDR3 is CASRAGLFSYEQYF. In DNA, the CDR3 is TGTGCCAGCAGGGCCGGGCTATTCTCCTACGAGCAGTACTTC.

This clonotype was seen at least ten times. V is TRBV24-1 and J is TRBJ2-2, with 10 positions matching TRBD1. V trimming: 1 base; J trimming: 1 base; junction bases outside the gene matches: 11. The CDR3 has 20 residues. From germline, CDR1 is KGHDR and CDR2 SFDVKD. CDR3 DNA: TGTGCCACCAGTGATTTAAAGGCCGAGGGGACAGGGGTGAACACCGGGGAGCTGTTTTTT. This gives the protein CATSDLKAEGTGVNTGELFF.

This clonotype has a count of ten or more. The CDR3 DNA follows: TGTGCCAGCAGTCCACAGGACTATAGCAATCAGCCCCAGCATTTT. Protein product: CASSPQDYSNQPQHF. This sequence joins TRBV27 and TRBJ1-5, with a tentative D call TRBD1 (5 bases). Trimming pared 5 bases from V and 0 bases from J, leaving 11 bases between. The CDR3 extends over 15 amino acids. Per germline, CDR1 MNHEY and CDR2 SMNVEV (reference sequence).

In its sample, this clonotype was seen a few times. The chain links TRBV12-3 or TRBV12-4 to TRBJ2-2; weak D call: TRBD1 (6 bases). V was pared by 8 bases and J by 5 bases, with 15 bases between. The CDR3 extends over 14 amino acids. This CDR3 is CASWGRFGTGELFF. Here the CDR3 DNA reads TGTGCCAGCTGGGGGCGGTTCGGGACCGGGGAGCTGTTTTTT.

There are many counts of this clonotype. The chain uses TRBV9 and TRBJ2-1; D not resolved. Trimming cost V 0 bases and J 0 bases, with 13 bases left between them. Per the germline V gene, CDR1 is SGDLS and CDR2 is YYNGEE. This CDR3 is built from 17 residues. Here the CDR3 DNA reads TGTGCCAGCAGCGTAGCACCCGGGCCAGCCTCCTACAATGAGCAGTTCTTC. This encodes CASSVAPGPASYNEQFF.

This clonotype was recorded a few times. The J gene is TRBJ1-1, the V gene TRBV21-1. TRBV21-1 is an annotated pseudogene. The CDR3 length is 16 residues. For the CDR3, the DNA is TGTGCCAGCAGCAAGGGGGGATCCGAGGGAGGGACTGAAGCTTTCTTT. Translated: CASSKGGSEGGTEAFF.

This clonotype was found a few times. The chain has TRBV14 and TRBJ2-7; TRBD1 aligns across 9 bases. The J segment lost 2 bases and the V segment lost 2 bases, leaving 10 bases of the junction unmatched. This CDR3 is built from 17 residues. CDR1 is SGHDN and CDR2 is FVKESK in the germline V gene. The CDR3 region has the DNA TGTGCCAGCAGCCAAAAGAAAGGGACAGGGTCAACCTACGAGCAGTACTTC. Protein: CASSQKKGTGSTYEQYF.

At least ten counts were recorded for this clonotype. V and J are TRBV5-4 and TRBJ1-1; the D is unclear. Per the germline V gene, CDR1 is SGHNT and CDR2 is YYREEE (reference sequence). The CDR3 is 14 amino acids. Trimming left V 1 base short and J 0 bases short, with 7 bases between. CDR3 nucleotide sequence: TGTGCCAGCAGCTTGCGCCATATGAACACTGAAGCTTTCTTT. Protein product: CASSLRHMNTEAFF.

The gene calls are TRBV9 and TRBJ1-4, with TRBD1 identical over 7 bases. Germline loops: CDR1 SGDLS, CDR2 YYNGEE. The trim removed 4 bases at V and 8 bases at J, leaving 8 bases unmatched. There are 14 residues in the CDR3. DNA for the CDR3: TGTGCCAGCAGCTCAGGGGGACTTGGAGAAAAACTGTTTTTT. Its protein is CASSSGGLGEKLFF.

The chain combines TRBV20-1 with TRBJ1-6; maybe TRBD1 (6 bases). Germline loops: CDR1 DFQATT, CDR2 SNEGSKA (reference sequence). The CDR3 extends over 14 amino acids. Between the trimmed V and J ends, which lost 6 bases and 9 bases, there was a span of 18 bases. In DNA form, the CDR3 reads TGCAGTGCGAGGGGGATGAGTATTGGTTCACCCCTCCACTTT. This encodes CSARGMSIGSPLHF.

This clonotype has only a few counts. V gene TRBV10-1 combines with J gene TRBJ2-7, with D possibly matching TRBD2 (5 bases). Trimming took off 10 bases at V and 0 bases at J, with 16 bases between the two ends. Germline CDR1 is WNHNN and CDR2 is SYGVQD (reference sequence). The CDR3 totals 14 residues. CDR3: CANSDTGISYEQYF. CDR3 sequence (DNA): TGCGCCAACTCCGACACGGGAATCTCCTACGAGCAGTACTTC.

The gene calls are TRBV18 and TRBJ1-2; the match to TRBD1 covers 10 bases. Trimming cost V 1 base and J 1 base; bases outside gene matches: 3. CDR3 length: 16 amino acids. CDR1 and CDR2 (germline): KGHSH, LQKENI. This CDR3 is CASSPRGQGVNYGYTF. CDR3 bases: TGTGCCAGCTCACCACGCGGACAGGGGGTTAACTATGGCTACACCTTC.

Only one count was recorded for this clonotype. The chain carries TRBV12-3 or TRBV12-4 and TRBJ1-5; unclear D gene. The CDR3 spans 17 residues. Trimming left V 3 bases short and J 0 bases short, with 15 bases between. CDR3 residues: CASSLTLQEYSNQPQHF. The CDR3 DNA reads TGTGCCAGCAGTTTGACCCTGCAGGAGTATAGCAATCAGCCCCAGCATTTT.